This is a list of T cell receptor beta chains from one sample in a study of OX40 agonist ivuxolimab in advanced cancers. TCRdb's copy holds only in-frame clones and misses some; the assay was immunoSEQ multiplex PCR. The sample holds 57,000 or so clones, 84% seen once. The source material was CD4+ or CD8+ T cells sorted from blood, sampled in a trial of the OX40 agonist ivuxolimab. The origin of the receptors is an adult with an advanced solid tumor such as melanoma, head and neck, liver or kidney cancer. The CDR3 runs from the conserved cysteine through the conserved F or W. A D gene is named only where the DNA matches it firmly. Clone size appears in some rows only: once, few, many, or a class for an expanded clone.

V: TRBV12-5; J: TRBJ2-1; D: TRBD2; size: -; DNA: TGTGCTAGTGGTAGTCGACTAGCGGGGGGACTCTACAATGAGCAGTTCTTC; CDR3: CASGSRLAGGLYNEQFF
V: TRBV7-6; J: TRBJ1-2; D: -; size: -; DNA: TGTGCCAGCAGCCCATCCCTAGGTACTGAGAATGGCTACACCTTC; CDR3: CASSPSLGTENGYTF
V: TRBV18; J: TRBJ2-3; D: -; size: -; DNA: TGTGCCAGCTCACCACAGGAAGATACGCAGTATTTT; CDR3: CASSPQEDTQYF
V: TRBV28; J: TRBJ1-1; D: -; size: once; DNA: TGTGCCAGCAACTACCAGCCCACTGAAGCTTTCTTT; CDR3: CASNYQPTEAFF
V: TRBV29-1; J: TRBJ2-5; D: TRBD2; size: -; DNA: TGCAGCGTCCGGACTAGCGGTGAGACCCAGTACTTC; CDR3: CSVRTSGETQYF
V: TRBV19; J: TRBJ1-2; D: -; size: few; DNA: TGTGCCAGTAGAATGGACGGAAACTATGGCTACACCTTC; CDR3: CASRMDGNYGYTF
V: TRBV11-3; J: TRBJ1-3; D: -; size: -; DNA: TGTGCCAGCAGCTCTCGAACAGGTGGAGGGAGCACCATATATTTT; CDR3: CASSSRTGGGSTIYF
V: TRBV11-2; J: TRBJ1-1; D: -; size: -; DNA: TGTGCCAGCAGCCTGGGGGCAGCCAAATTGAACACTGAAGCTTTCTTT; CDR3: CASSLGAAKLNTEAFF
V: TRBV5-4; J: TRBJ2-7; D: -; size: -; DNA: TGTGCCAGCAGCTTAAAAGGAGGAAACCACGAGCAGTACTTC; CDR3: CASSLKGGNHEQYF
V: TRBV7-2; J: TRBJ2-1; D: TRBD1; size: -; DNA: TGTGCCAGCAGCTTAGGGCCCGGAGCCAGGGGGTCGGGCAATGAGCAGTTCTTC; CDR3: CASSLGPGARGSGNEQFF
V: TRBV27; J: TRBJ2-3; D: TRBD2; size: -; DNA: TGTGCCAGCAGTCTTGGGACTAGCGGGAGTTTGGATACGCAGTATTTT; CDR3: CASSLGTSGSLDTQYF
V: TRBV10-3; J: TRBJ2-3; D: TRBD2; size: -; DNA: TGTGCCATTTGGACGGGGGGGGATACGCAGTATTTT; CDR3: CAIWTGGDTQYF
V: TRBV4-1; J: TRBJ1-2; D: -; size: -; DNA: TGCGCCAGCACCCCGGGTCTCAGGCCCTTCTATGGCTACACCTTC; CDR3: CASTPGLRPFYGYTF
V: TRBV27; J: TRBJ2-1; D: TRBD2; size: once; DNA: TGTGCCAGCAGTTTCCGAGCGGGAGGGGTCAATGAGCAGTTCTTC; CDR3: CASSFRAGGVNEQFF
V: TRBV2; J: TRBJ2-5; D: -; size: -; DNA: TGTGCCAGCAACCTAAACTTGGGCTCAGAGACCCAGTACTTC; CDR3: CASNLNLGSETQYF
V: TRBV20-1; J: TRBJ1-1; D: TRBD1; size: -; DNA: TGCAGTGCTAGGTCCGGGACAGTAGCTTTCTTT; CDR3: CSARSGTVAFF
V: TRBV30; J: TRBJ2-5; D: -; size: once; DNA: TGTGCCTGGAGTATGGTAGATTCAACCCAGTACTTC; CDR3: CAWSMVDSTQYF
V: TRBV5-6; J: TRBJ1-6; D: -; size: -; DNA: TGTGCCAGCAGCTTGGCCCAGGGATATAATTCACCCCTCCACTTT; CDR3: CASSLAQGYNSPLHF
V: TRBV18; J: TRBJ1-1; D: -; size: -; DNA: TGTGCCAGCTCACCGGAGGAGGGTGAAGCTTTCTTT; CDR3: CASSPEEGEAFF
V: TRBV20-1; J: TRBJ1-2; D: -; size: few; DNA: TGCGGTATTCGGGGCCTCTATGGCTACACCTTC; CDR3: CGIRGLYGYTF
V: TRBV29-1; J: TRBJ1-2; D: -; size: -; DNA: TGCAGCGTTGATTTGGTCCAGGGACCGAGCTACACCTTC; CDR3: CSVDLVQGPSYTF
V: TRBV21-1; J: TRBJ1-3; D: -; size: -; DNA: TGTGCCAGCAGCTCCCCGACCCTGAGCTCTGGAAACACCATATATTTT; CDR3: CASSSPTLSSGNTIYF
V: TRBV19; J: TRBJ1-1; D: -; size: -; DNA: TGTGCCAGTAGGATAGGAAGCACTGAAGCTTTCTTT; CDR3: CASRIGSTEAFF